This T cell receptor (beta chain) was identified in a study of shared clonotypes between healthy human individuals. Some clones are missing from TCRdb's copy, which holds only in-frame ones; the method was immunoSEQ multiplex PCR. Among fewer than 1 million clones listed, roughly 96% were seen once. Trimming left V 1 base short and J 5 bases short, with 8 bases between. The CDR3 is 13 amino acids. Germline V gene sequence: CDR1 SGHTA, CDR2 FQGTGA. Terminally differentiated effector memory CD45RA+ cells were left out of the naive CD8 fraction, which was CD45RO-negative and positively selected for CCR7. HIV-negative, healthy adults without recent acute infections or vaccinations were the donors. There were only Caucasian adults among the donors, and all lived in Nashville, Tennessee.

The sequencing sample was made of naive CD8+ T cells sorted from blood. This chain connects TRBV7-3 to TRBJ2-5; D gene ambiguous. The sequence derives from a man aged 30 to 39 in good health. The CDR3 loop reads CASSLNSAETQYF. The CDR3 coding sequence is TGTGCCAGCAGCTTAAACAGCGCGGAGACCCAGTACTTC.